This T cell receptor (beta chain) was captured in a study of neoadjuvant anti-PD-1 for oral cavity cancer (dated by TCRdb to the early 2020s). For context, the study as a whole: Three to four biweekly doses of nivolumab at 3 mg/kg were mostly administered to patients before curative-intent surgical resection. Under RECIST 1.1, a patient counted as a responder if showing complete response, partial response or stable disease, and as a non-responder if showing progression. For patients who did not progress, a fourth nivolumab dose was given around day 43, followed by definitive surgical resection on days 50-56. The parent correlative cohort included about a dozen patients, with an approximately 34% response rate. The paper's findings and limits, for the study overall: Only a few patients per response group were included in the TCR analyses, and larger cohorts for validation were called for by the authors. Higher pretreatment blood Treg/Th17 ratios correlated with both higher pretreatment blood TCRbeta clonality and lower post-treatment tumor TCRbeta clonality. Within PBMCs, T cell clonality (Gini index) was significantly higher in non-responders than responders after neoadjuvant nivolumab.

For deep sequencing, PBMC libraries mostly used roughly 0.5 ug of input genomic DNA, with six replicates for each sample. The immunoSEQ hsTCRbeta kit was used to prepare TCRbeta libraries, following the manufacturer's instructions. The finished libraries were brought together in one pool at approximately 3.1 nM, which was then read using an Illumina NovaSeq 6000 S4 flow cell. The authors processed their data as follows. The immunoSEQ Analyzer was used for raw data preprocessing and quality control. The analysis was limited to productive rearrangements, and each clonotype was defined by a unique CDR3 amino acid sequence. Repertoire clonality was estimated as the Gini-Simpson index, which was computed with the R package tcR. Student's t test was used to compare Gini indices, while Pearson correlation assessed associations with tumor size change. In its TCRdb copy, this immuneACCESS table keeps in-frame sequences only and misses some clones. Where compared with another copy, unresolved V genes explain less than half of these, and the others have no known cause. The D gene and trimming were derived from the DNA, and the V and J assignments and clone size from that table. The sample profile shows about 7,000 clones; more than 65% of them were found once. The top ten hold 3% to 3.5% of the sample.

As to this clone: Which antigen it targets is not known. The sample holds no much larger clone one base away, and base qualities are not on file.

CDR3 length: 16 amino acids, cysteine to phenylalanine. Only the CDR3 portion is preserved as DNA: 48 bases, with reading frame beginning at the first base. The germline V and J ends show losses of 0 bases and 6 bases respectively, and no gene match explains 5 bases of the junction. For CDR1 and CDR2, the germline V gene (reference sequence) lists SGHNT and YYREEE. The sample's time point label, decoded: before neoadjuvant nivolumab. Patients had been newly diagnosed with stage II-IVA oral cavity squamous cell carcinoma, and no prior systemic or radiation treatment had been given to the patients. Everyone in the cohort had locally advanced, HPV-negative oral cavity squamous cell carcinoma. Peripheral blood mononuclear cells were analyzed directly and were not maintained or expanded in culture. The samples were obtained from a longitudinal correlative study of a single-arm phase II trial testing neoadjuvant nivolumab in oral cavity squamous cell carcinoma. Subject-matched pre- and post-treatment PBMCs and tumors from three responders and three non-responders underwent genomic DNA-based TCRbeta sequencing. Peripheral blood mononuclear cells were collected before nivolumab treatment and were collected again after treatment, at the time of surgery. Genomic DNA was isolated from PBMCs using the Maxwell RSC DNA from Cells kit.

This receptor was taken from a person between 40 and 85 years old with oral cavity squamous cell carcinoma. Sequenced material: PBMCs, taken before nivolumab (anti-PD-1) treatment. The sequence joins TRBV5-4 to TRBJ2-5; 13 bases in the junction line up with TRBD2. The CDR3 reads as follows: CASSLGTSGGIQTQYF. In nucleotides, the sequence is TGTGCCAGCAGCTTGGGGACTAGCGGGGGTATACAGACCCAGTACTTC.